This T cell receptor (beta chain) was sequenced during a study of radiotherapy plus CTLA-4 blockade in lung cancer. Study in general: Among all patients, approximately 17% showed objective responses, while 30% to 35% had disease control.

About this clone itself: The target antigen is unknown.

The method was immunoSEQ multiplex PCR; TCRdb's version includes in-frame clones alone and lacks a portion of them. In the table there are about 82,000 clones, roughly 78% of which are singletons. Alongside CTLA-4 blockade with ipilimumab, patients with chemo-refractory metastatic non-small-cell lung cancer received focal radiation. The V gene lost 0 bases and the J gene lost 4 bases, with 13 bases spanning the gap. There are 17 residues in the CDR3. Germline CDR1 and CDR2: SGHVS and FQNEAQ. Points from the study as a whole: TCR clones originating in tumors grew in number in blood after radiotherapy plus ipilimumab. According to reports, early shifts in blood T cell clones, alongside interferon-beta, forecast response most accurately.

Sequences were derived from peripheral blood, sampled from a patient treated with radiotherapy plus ipilimumab. The TCR originated in a human donor with non-small cell lung cancer that progressed on radiotherapy plus ipilimumab. The chain combines TRBV7-8 with TRBJ1-6; possibly TRBD1 for D (5 bases). DNA of the CDR3: TGTGCCAGCAGCTTAGCCCCTACAGGAAATTATAATTCACCCCTCCACTTT. It specifies CASSLAPTGNYNSPLHF.